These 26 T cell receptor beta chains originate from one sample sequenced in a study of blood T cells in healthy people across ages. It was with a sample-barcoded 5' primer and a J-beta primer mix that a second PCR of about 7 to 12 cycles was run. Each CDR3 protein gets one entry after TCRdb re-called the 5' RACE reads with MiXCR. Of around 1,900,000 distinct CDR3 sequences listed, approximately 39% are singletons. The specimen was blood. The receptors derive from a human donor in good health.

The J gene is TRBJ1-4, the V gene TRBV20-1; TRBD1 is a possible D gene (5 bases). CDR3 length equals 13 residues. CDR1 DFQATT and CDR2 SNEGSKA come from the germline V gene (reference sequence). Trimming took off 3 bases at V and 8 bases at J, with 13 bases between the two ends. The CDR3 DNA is TGCAGTGCTAGCGACAGCTCTTTGGAAAAACTGTTTTTT. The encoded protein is CSASDSSLEKLFF.

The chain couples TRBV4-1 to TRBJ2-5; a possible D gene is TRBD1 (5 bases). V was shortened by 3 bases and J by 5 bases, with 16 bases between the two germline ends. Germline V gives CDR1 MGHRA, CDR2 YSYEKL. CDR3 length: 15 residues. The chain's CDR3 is CASSHTQGMYETQYF. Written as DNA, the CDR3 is TGCGCCAGCAGCCACACCCAGGGCATGTATGAGACCCAGTACTTC.

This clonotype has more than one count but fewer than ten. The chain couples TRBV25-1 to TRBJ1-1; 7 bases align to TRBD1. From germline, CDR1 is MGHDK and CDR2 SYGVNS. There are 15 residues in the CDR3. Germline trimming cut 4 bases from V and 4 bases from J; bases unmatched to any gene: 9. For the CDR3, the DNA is TGTGCCAGCAGTGGACAGGGTGGCATAGGCACTGAAGCTTTCTTT. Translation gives CASSGQGGIGTEAFF.

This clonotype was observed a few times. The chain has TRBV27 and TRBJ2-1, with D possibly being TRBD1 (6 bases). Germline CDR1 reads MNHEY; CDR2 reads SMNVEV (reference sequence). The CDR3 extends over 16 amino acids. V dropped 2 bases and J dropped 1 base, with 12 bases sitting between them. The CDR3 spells CASSLQGPQSYNEQFF. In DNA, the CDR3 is TGTGCCAGCAGTTTACAGGGGCCCCAATCCTACAATGAGCAGTTCTTC.

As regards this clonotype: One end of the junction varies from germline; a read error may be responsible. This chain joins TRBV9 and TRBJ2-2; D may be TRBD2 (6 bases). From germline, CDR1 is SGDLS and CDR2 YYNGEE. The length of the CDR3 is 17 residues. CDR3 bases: TGTGCCAGCAGCGCCCCTAGACTAGGAGGGTACACCGGGGAGCCGTTTTTT. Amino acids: CASSAPRLGGYTGEPFF.

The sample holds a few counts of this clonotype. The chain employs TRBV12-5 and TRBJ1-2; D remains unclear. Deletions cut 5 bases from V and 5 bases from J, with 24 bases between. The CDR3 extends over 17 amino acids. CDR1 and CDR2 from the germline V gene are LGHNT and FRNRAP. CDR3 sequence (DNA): TGTGCTAGTGGTCCCGGATACTCAGCGGGATTAGGGTATGGCTACACCTTC. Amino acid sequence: CASGPGYSAGLGYGYTF. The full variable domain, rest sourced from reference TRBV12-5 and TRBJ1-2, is DARVTQTPRHKVTEMGQEVTMRCQPILGHNTVFWYRQTMMQGLELLAYFRNRAPLDDSGMPKDRFSAEMPDATLATLKIQPSEPRDSAVYFCASGPGYSAGLGYGYTFGSGTRLTVV.

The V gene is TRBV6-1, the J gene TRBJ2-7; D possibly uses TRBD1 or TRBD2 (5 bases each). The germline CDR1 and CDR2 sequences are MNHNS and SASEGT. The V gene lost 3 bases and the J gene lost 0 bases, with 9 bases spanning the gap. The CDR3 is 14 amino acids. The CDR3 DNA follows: TGTGCCAGCAGTGACTGGGGGAGCTCCTACGAGCAGTACTTC. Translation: CASSDWGSSYEQYF.

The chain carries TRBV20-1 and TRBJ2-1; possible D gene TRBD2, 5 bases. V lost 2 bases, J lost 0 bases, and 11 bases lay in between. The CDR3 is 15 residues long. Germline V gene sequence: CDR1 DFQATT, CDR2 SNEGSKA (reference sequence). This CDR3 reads CSARPPGSSYNEQFF. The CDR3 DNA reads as TGCAGTGCTAGACCCCCGGGGAGCTCCTACAATGAGCAGTTCTTC.

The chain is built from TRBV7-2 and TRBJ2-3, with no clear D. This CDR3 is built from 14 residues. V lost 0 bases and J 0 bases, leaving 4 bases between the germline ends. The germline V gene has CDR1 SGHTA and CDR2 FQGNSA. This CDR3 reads CASSLAFSTDTQYF. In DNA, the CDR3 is TGTGCCAGCAGCTTAGCGTTTAGCACAGATACGCAGTATTTT.

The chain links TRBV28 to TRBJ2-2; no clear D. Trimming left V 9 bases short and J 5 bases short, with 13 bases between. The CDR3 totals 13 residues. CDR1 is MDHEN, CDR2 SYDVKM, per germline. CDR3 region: CASSTVSTGELFF. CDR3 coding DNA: TGTGCCAGTAGCACAGTCTCGACCGGGGAGCTGTTTTTT.

The CDR3 DNA reads as TGTGCCAGCAGCGAGGACGCACGGAGCTCCTACAATGAGCAGTTCTTC. As protein: CASSEDARSSYNEQFF. The chain is built from TRBV7-9 and TRBJ2-1; D is uncertain. The V end was cut by 5 bases, the J end by 0 bases, with 14 bases between. The CDR3 totals 16 residues. Germline CDR1 SEHNR, CDR2 FQNEAQ (reference sequence).

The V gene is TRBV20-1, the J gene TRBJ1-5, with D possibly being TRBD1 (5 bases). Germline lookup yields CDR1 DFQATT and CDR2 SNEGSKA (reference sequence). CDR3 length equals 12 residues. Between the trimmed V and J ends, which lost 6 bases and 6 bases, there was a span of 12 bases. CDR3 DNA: TGCAGTGCCGCCGACAGAACTCAGCCCCAGCATTTT. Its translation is CSAADRTQPQHF.

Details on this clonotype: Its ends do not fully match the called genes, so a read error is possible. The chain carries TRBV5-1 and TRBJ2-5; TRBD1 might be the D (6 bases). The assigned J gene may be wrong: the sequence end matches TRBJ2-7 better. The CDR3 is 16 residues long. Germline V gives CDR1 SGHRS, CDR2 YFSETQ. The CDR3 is CASSLASTGYRDEQYF. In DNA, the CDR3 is TGCGCCAGCAGTTTGGCTTCTACAGGGTATCGCGACGAGCAGTACTTC.

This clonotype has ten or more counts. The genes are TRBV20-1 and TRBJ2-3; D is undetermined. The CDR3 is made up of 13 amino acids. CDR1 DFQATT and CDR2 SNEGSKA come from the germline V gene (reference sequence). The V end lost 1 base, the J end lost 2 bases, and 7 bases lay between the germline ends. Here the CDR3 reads CSARVDLTDTQYF. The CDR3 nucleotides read TGCAGTGCTAGAGTGGACCTCACAGATACGCAGTATTTT.

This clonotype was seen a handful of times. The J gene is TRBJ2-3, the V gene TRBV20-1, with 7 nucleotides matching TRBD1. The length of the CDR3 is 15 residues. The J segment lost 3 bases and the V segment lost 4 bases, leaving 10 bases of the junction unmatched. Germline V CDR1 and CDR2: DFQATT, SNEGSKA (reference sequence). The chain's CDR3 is CSATLGQTRTDTQYF. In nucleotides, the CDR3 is TGCAGTGCTACCTTGGGACAGACGAGAACAGATACGCAGTATTTT.

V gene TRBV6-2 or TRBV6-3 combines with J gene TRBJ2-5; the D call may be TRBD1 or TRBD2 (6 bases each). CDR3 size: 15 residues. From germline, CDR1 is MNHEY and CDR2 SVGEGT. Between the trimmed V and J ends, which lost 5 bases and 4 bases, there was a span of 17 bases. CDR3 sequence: CASSRDGGAGETQYF. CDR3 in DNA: TGTGCCAGCAGTCGGGACGGGGGCGCGGGAGAGACCCAGTACTTC.

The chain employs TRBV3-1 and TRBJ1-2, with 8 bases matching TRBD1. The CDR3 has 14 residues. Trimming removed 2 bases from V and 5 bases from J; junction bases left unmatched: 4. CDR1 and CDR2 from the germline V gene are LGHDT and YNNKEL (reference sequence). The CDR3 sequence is CASSQTGGRYGYTF. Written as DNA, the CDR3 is TGTGCCAGCAGCCAAACAGGGGGAAGGTATGGCTACACCTTC.

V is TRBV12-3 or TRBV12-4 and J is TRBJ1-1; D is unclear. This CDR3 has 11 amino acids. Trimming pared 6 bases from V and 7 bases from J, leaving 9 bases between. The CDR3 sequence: CASSRDIEAFF. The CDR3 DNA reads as TGTGCCAGCAGCCGAGATATTGAAGCTTTCTTT.

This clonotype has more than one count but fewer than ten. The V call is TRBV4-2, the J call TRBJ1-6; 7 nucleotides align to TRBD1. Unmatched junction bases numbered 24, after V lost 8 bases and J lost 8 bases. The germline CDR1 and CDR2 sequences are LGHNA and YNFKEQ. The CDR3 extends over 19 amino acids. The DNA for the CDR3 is TGTGCCAGCCCGATGGGAGAGACAGGGAATGTAAGAATGGATTCACCCCTCCACTTT. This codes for CASPMGETGNVRMDSPLHF.

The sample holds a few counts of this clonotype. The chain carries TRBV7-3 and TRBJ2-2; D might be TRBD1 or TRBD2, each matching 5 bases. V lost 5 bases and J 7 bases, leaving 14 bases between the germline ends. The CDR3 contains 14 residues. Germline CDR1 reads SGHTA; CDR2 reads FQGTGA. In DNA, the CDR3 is TGTGCCAGCAGCCCGGGACCCCCCGGCGGGGAGCTGTTTTTT. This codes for CASSPGPPGGELFF.

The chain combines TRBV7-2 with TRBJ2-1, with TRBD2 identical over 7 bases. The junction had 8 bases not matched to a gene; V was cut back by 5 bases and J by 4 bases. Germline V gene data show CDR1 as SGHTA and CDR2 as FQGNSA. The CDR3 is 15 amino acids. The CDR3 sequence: CASSKRAGDYNEQFF. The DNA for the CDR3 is TGTGCCAGCAGCAAGAGGGCGGGGGATTACAATGAGCAGTTCTTC.

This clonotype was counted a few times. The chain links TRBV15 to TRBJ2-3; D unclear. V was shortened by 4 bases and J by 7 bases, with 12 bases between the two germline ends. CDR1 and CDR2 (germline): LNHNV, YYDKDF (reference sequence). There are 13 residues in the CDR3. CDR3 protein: CATSTATIYTQYF. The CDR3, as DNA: TGTGCCACCAGCACAGCTACGATCTATACGCAGTATTTT.

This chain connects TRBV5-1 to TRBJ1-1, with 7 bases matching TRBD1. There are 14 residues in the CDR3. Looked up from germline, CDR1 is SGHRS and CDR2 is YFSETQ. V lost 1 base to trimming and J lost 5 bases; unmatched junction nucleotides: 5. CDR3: CASSLWSGGTEAFF. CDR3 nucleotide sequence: TGCGCCAGCAGCTTGTGGTCAGGGGGTACTGAAGCTTTCTTT.

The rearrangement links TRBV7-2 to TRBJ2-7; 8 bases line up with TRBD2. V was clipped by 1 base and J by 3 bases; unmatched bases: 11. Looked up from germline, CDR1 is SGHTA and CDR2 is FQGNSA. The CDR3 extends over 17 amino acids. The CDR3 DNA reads TGTGCCAGCAGCTTAGATTTTTCGGCTAGCGGGCTCTACGAGCAGTACTTC. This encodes CASSLDFSASGLYEQYF.

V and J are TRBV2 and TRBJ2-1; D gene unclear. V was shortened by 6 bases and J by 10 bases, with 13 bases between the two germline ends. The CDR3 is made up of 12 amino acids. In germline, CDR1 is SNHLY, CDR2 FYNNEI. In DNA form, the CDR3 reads TGTGCCAGCAGCCAATCCCTTTGGGAGCAGTTCTTC. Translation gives CASSQSLWEQFF.

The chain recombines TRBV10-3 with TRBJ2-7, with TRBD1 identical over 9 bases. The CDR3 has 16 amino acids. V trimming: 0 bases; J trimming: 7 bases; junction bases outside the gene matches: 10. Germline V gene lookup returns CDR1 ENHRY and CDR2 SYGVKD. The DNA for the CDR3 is TGTGCCATCAGTGAGTCGGCGGGACAGGGAGTAGGGGAGCAGTACTTC. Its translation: CAISESAGQGVGEQYF.